Listed here are 13 T cell receptor beta chains from one sample, sequenced in a study of vaccination effects on CD4 cells after COVID-19. The antigens for these receptors are not known. Sequencing followed a ViraFEST assay step that expanded antigen-specific CD4+ T cells with viral peptide pools. Cells that had been cultured for less than eleven days were the source of isolated CD4+ T cells. All study participants received two doses of BNT162b2 or mRNA-1273 vaccine. Assay: immunoSEQ multiplex PCR; the TCRdb copy retains only in-frame clones and omits some. The sample has tens of thousands of clones, about 80% seen once. The sample consisted of CD4+ T cells from PBMCs cultured with HCoV-NL63 spike peptides, taken after COVID-19 vaccination. These receptors originate from a human donor who received a COVID-19 vaccine. Some clones in this sample may be carry-over from other donors' samples.

V usage is TRBV30 and J usage is TRBJ2-5, with TRBD2 matching over 8 bases. From germline, CDR1 is GTSNPN and CDR2 SVGIG (reference sequence). The CDR3 runs 15 residues. V was clipped by 6 bases and J by 7 bases; unmatched bases: 16. The CDR3 nucleotides are TGTGCCTGCCTTCGAGGAAGCGGGGGAGCCGCGACCCAGTACTTC. It specifies CACLRGSGGAATQYF.

The chain carries TRBV5-6 and TRBJ2-7; a weak D match, TRBD1 (6 bases). Germline V lookup: CDR1 SGHDT, CDR2 YYEEEE. The CDR3 has 16 amino acids. Between the trimmed V and J ends, which lost 4 bases and 0 bases, there was a span of 17 bases. The chain's CDR3 is CASSIWTVSLSYEQYV. DNA for the CDR3: TGTGCCAGCAGCATCTGGACAGTTAGCCTCTCCTACGAGCAGTACGTC.

The gene calls are TRBV11-2 and TRBJ2-2; TRBD2 might be the D (5 bases). Germline V CDR1 and CDR2: SGHAT, FQNNGV. Trimming shortened V by 1 base and J by 9 bases, and 15 bases separated the two germline ends. This CDR3 spans 15 amino acids. The CDR3 region has the DNA TGTGCCAGCAGCTTAGGTCTTGCTAGCCAACGGGAGCTGTTTTTT. Translation: CASSLGLASQRELFF.

The chain is built from TRBV15 and TRBJ2-1; 10 bases line up with TRBD2. The CDR3 is 18 residues long. V trimming: 0 bases; J trimming: 0 bases; junction bases outside the gene matches: 5. Germline CDR1 is LNHNV and CDR2 is YYDKDF (reference sequence). The CDR3 loop reads CATSRDGAGGASYNEQFF. DNA for the CDR3: TGTGCCACCAGCAGAGATGGAGCGGGGGGGGCCTCCTACAATGAGCAGTTCTTC.

The chain uses TRBV7-8 and TRBJ1-2; D call uncertain. The V end was cut by 1 base, the J end by 8 bases, with 11 bases between. The CDR3 extends over 13 amino acids. Germline CDR1 SGHVS, CDR2 FQNEAQ. The CDR3 DNA is TGTGCCAGCAGCTTAGGAGGAGGGCTAGGCTACACCTTC. As protein: CASSLGGGLGYTF.

This clone has just one count. This sequence joins TRBV5-1 and TRBJ2-7; no clear D. There are 14 residues in the CDR3. V was clipped by 1 base and J by 0 bases, with 8 bases between them. Germline loops: CDR1 SGHRS, CDR2 YFSETQ. CDR3 DNA: TGCGCCAGCAGCTTGAAACGGCTCTCCTACGAGCAGTACGTC. As protein: CASSLKRLSYEQYV.

This clone showed up just once. V and J are TRBV6-5 and TRBJ1-3; D might be TRBD1 (6 bases). Germline CDR1 and CDR2: MNHEY and SVGAGI. This CDR3 is built from 13 residues. V was clipped by 6 bases and J by 8 bases, with 14 bases between them. The CDR3 sequence: CASSLTGSDTIYF. CDR3 nucleotide sequence: TGTGCCAGCAGCCTAACAGGGAGCGACACCATATATTTT.

The gene calls are TRBV12-5 and TRBJ2-3; D may be TRBD2 (6 bases). Germline CDR1 and CDR2: LGHNT and FRNRAP. Trimming removed 2 bases from V and 0 bases from J, with 18 bases in between. CDR3 length equals 18 residues. The CDR3 nucleotides are TGTGCTAGTGGTTTGATAGGGGACGGGAGACCTAGCACAGATACGCAGTATTTT. Translation gives CASGLIGDGRPSTDTQYF.

The V and J genes are TRBV5-1 and TRBJ1-2, with D possibly TRBD1 on 6 matching bases. CDR1 and CDR2 from the germline V gene are SGHRS and YFSETQ. Deletions cut 4 bases from V and 0 bases from J, with 10 bases between. This CDR3 is 14 amino acids long. The CDR3 DNA follows: TGCGCCAGCAGCCGGACAGACACTAACTATGGCTACACCTTC. This gives the protein CASSRTDTNYGYTF.

The V call is TRBV5-1, the J call TRBJ2-5; 8 bases agree with TRBD2. Trimming removed 8 bases from V and 5 bases from J; junction bases left unmatched: 5. The CDR3 sequence is 12 residues long. CDR1 is SGHRS, CDR2 YFSETQ, per germline. CDR3 region: CASREGWETQYF. For the CDR3, the DNA is TGCGCCAGTCGGGAGGGTTGGGAGACCCAGTACTTC.

This chain joins TRBV11-2 and TRBJ2-3; perhaps TRBD2 as D (6 bases). Germline values: CDR1 SGHAT, CDR2 FQNNGV. Trimming took off 2 bases at V and 2 bases at J, with 11 bases between the two ends. The CDR3 is 15 amino acids. CDR3 sequence (DNA): TGTGCCAGCAGCTTAACGGGGGACCTCACAGATACGCAGTATTTT. Translated: CASSLTGDLTDTQYF.

The rearrangement links TRBV6-4 to TRBJ2-1; D perhaps matches TRBD1 (6 bases). V was pared by 3 bases and J by 7 bases, with 10 bases between. Germline assignment: CDR1 MRHNA and CDR2 SNTAGT. The length of the CDR3 is 13 residues. CDR3 DNA: TGTGCCAGCAGTGAGAACAGGGTAAATGAGCAGTTCTTC. It specifies CASSENRVNEQFF.

This clone has just one count. V is TRBV6-6 and J is TRBJ1-1, with 7 bases identical to TRBD1. Trimming removed 4 bases from V and 5 bases from J; junction bases left unmatched: 7. This CDR3 is 14 amino acids long. Per germline, CDR1 MNHNY and CDR2 SVGAGI (reference sequence). CDR3 protein: CASSSPGTVTEAFF. CDR3 in DNA: TGTGCCAGCAGTTCCCCCGGGACAGTTACTGAAGCTTTCTTT.